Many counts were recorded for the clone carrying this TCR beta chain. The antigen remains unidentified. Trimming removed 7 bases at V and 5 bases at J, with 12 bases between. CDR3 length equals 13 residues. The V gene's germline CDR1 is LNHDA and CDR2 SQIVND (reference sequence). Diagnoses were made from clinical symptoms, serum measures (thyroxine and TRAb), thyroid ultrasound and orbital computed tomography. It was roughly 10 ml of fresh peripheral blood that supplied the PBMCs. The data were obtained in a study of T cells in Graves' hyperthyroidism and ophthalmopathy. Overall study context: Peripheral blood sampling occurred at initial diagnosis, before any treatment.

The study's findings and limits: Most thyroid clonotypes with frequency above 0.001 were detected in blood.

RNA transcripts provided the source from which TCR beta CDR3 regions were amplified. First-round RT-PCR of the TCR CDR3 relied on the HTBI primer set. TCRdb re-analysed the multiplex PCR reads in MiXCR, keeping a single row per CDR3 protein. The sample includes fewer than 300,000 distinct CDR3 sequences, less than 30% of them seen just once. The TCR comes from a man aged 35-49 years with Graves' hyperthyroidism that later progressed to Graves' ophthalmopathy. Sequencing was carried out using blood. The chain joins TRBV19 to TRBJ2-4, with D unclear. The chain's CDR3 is CASNIGRENIQYF. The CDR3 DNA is TGTGCCAGTAATATCGGCCGGGAAAACATTCAGTACTTC.